This T cell receptor (beta chain) was documented in a study of OX40 agonist ivuxolimab in advanced cancers. Worth noting for this clone: Its cognate antigen is unknown.

The ends were cut back, 5 bases at V and 0 bases at J, with 11 bases in the middle. Germline values: CDR1 GTSNPN, CDR2 SVGIG (reference sequence). The CDR3 spans 14 residues. Study-wide results and limits: Among the lowest peripheral clonal expansion occurred in 0.1-3.0 mg/kg partial responders. Dosing at 0.1 to 3.0 mg/kg was accompanied by clonal expansion of CD4+ and CD8+ blood T cells by week 6.

TCRdb keeps only in-frame clones here, not all; method: immunoSEQ multiplex PCR. The sample yields under 90,000 clones, approximately 90% seen once. The J gene is TRBJ1-5, the V gene TRBV30, with D unclear. Sequencing was performed on CD4+ or CD8+ T cells sorted from blood, taken in a trial of the OX40 agonist ivuxolimab. The TCR originated in an adult with an advanced solid tumor such as melanoma, head and neck, liver or kidney cancer. CDR3 sequence reads: CAWSPGYSNQPQHF. CDR3 DNA: TGTGCCTGGTCTCCGGGTTATAGCAATCAGCCCCAGCATTTT.